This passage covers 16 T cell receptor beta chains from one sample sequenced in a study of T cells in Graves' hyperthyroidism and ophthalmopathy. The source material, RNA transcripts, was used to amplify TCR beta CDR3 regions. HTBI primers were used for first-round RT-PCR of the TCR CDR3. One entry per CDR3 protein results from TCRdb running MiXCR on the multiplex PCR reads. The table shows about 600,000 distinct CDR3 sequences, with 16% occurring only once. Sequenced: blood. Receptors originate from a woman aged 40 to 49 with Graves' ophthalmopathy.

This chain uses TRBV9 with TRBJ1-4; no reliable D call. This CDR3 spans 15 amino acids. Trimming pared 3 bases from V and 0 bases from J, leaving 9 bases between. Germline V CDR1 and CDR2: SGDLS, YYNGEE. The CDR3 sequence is CASSGLGATNEKLFF. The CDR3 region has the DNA TGTGCCAGCAGCGGTCTTGGAGCAACTAATGAAAAACTGTTTTTT.

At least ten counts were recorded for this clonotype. The CDR3 reads CASSEGGGWNTEAFF. CDR3 bases: TGCGCCAGCAGCGAGGGGGGGGGCTGGAACACTGAAGCTTTCTTT. The rearrangement uses TRBV5-1 and TRBJ1-1; a weak D match, TRBD1 (6 bases). This CDR3 spans 15 amino acids. Germline CDR1 SGHRS, CDR2 YFSETQ. Trimming cost V 4 bases and J 1 base, with 14 bases left between them. The whole variable domain, filled in from reference TRBV5-1 and TRBJ1-1, reads KAGVTQTPRYLIKTRGQQVTLSCSPISGHRSVSWYQQTPGQGLQFLFEYFSETQRNKGNFPGRFSGRQFSNSRSEMNVSTLELGDSALYLCASSEGGGWNTEAFFGQGTRLTVV.

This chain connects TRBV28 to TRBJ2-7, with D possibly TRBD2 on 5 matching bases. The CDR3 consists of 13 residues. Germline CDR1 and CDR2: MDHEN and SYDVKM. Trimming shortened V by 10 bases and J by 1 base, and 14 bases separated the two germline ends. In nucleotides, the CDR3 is TGTGCCACCTCTCCGGAGGATTCCTACGAGCAGTACTTC. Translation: CATSPEDSYEQYF. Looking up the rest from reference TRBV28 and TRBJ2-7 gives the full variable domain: DVKVTQSSRYLVKRTGEKVFLECVQDMDHENMFWYRQDPGLGLRLIYFSYDVKMKEKGDIPEGYSVSREKKERFSLILESASTNQTSMYLCATSPEDSYEQYFGPGTRLTVT.

The CDR3, as DNA: TGTGCCAGCAGTTTATTTGGACAGAACATGAACACTGAAGCTTTCTTT. Amino acids: CASSLFGQNMNTEAFF. V is TRBV12-3 or TRBV12-4 and J is TRBJ1-1; the D gene is possibly TRBD1 (6 bases). The CDR3 runs 16 residues. Trimming left V 2 bases short and J 0 bases short, with 13 bases between.

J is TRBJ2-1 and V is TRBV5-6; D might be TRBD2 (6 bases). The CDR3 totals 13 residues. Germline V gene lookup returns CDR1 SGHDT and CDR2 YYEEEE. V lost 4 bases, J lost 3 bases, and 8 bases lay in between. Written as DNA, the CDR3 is TGTGCCAGCAGCGGGACTTTCTACAATGAGCAGTTCTTC. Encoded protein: CASSGTFYNEQFF.

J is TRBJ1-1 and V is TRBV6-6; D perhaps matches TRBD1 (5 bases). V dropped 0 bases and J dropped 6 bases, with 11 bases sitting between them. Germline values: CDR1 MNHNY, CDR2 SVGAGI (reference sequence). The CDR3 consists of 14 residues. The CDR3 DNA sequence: TGTGCCAGCAGTTACTCTCAGGGTTTCTCTGAAGCTTTCTTT. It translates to CASSYSQGFSEAFF.

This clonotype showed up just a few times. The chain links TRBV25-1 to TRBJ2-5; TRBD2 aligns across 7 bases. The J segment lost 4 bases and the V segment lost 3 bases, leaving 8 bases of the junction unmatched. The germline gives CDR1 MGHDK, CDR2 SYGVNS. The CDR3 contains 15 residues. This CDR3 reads CASSDAGVGRETQYF. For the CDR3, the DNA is TGTGCCAGCAGTGATGCGGGAGTAGGTCGAGAGACCCAGTACTTC.

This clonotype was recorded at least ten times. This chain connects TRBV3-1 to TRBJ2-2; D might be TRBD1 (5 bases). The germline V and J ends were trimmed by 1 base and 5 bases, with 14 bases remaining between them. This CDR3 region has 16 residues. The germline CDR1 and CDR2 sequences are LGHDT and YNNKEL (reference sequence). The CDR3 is CASSQVRQGRTGELFF. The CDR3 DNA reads TGTGCCAGCAGCCAAGTTCGGCAGGGAAGAACCGGGGAGCTGTTTTTT.

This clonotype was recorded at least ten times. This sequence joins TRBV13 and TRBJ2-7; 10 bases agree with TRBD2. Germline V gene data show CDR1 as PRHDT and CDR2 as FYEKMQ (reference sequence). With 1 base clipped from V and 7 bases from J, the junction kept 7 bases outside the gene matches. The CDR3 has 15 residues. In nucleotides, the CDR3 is TGTGCCAGCAGCTTAGCAGCGGGAGGGCTTGGGGAGCAGTACTTC. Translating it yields CASSLAAGGLGEQYF.

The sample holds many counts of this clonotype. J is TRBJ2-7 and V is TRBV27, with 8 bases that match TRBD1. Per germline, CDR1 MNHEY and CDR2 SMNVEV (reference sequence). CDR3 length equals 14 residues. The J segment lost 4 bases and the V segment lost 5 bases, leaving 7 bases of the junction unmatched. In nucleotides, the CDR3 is TGTGCCAGCAGTCCGACAGGGGCGCATTACGAGCAGTACTTC. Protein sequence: CASSPTGAHYEQYF.

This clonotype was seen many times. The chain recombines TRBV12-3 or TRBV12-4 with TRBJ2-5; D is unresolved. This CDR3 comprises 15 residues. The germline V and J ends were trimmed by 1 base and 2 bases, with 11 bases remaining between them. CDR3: CASSLVVTLQETQYF. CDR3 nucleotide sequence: TGTGCCAGCAGTTTAGTGGTAACTTTACAAGAGACCCAGTACTTC.

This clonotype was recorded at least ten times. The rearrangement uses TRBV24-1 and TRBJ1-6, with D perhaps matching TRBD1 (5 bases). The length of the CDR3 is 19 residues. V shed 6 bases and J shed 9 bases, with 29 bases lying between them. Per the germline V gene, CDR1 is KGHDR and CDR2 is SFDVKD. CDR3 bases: TGTGCCACCAGTTTGCCGCGCCAGGGCGATAGGAGATGGGGTTCACCCCTCCACTTT. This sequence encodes CATSLPRQGDRRWGSPLHF.

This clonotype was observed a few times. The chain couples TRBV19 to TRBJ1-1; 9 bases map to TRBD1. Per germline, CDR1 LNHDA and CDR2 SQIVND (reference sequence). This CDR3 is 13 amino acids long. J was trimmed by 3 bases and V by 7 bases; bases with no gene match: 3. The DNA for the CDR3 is TGTGCCAGTAACAGGGGGCAGGACACTGAAGCTTTCTTT. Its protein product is CASNRGQDTEAFF.

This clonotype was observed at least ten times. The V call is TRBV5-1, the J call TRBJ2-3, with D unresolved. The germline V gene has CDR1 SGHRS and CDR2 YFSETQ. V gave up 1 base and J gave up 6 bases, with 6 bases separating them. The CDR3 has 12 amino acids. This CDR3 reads CASSLSSDTQYF. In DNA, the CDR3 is TGCGCCAGCAGCTTGTCATCCGATACGCAGTATTTT.

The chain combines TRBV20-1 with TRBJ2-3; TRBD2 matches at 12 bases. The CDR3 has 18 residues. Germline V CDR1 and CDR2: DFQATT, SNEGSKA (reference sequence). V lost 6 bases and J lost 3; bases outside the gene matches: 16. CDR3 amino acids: CSAASVTSGRSVTDTQYF. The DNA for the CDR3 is TGCAGTGCCGCCTCCGTGACTAGCGGGAGAAGTGTGACAGATACGCAGTATTTT.

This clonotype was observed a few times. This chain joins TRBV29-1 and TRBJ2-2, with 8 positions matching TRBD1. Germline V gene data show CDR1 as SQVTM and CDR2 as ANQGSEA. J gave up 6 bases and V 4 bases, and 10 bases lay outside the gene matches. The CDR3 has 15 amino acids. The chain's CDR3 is CSVGLGTGGAGELFF. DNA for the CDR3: TGCAGCGTTGGGCTTGGTACAGGGGGTGCCGGGGAGCTGTTTTTT.